A selection of T cell receptor beta chains follows, all from one sample in a study of CXCR3-negative and CXCR3-positive naive CD8 T cells. TCRdb re-called the 5' RACE reads; every CDR3 protein appears as one record, without DNA. The sample includes 75,000 or so distinct CDR3 sequences. Sequences were obtained from naive CXCR3- CD8+ T cells from blood. The receptors were gathered from a human donor in good health. Some clones in this sample may be carry-over from other donors' samples. Both conserved end residues are part of each CDR3.

v_gene: TRBV28
j_gene: TRBJ2-7
len: 14
CDR3aa: CASSSSGVGYEQYF

v_gene: TRBV12-3/TRBV12-4
j_gene: TRBJ2-5
len: 12
CDR3aa: CASSLIVETQYF

v_gene: TRBV20-1
j_gene: TRBJ2-7
len: 15
CDR3aa: CSARFPSGDHYEQYF

v_gene: TRBV20-1
j_gene: TRBJ2-1
len: 15
CDR3aa: CSAPRSAGVYNEQFF

v_gene: TRBV29-1
j_gene: TRBJ2-7
len: 13
CDR3aa: CSVAGGIPNEQYF

v_gene: TRBV7-6
j_gene: TRBJ2-5
len: 14
CDR3aa: CASSLTGWQETQYF

v_gene: TRBV28
j_gene: TRBJ2-3
len: 16
CDR3aa: CASSLSWQGSTDTQYF

v_gene: TRBV28
j_gene: TRBJ2-1
len: 17
CDR3aa: CASTSVVPAGGHNEQFF

v_gene: TRBV12-2
j_gene: TRBJ2-7
len: 18
CDR3aa: CASRFRVERDRGNYEQYF

v_gene: TRBV6-2/TRBV6-3
j_gene: TRBJ2-5
len: 14
CDR3aa: CASRRIGTEETQYF

v_gene: TRBV29-1
j_gene: TRBJ2-2
len: 12
CDR3aa: CSVVQYTGELFF

v_gene: TRBV20-1
j_gene: TRBJ2-7
len: 18
CDR3aa: CSARVSSGLPFLLYEQYF

v_gene: TRBV5-1
j_gene: TRBJ1-2
len: 16
CDR3aa: CASSFIQQGNDYGYTF

v_gene: TRBV12-3/TRBV12-4
j_gene: TRBJ2-5
len: 14
CDR3aa: CASNRMGQQETQYF

v_gene: TRBV7-9
j_gene: TRBJ2-7
len: 15
CDR3aa: CASSLRQGARNEQYF

v_gene: TRBV4-1
j_gene: TRBJ1-1
len: 17
CDR3aa: CASSPLPGQVMNTEAFF

v_gene: TRBV6-2/TRBV6-3
j_gene: TRBJ2-7
len: 13
CDR3aa: CASALANSYEQYF

v_gene: TRBV7-9
j_gene: TRBJ2-4
len: 14
CDR3aa: CASSSLEAKNIQYF

v_gene: TRBV12-3/TRBV12-4
j_gene: TRBJ1-1
len: 15
CDR3aa: CASSLGVEGITEAFF

v_gene: TRBV7-7
j_gene: TRBJ2-7
len: 13
CDR3aa: CASSQQGNYEQYF

v_gene: TRBV29-1
j_gene: TRBJ1-1
len: 12
CDR3aa: CSVVGESTEAFF

v_gene: TRBV29-1
j_gene: TRBJ2-1
len: 13
CDR3aa: CSVLHSSSNEQFF

v_gene: TRBV7-6
j_gene: TRBJ2-7
len: 14
CDR3aa: CASSLAWGSYEQYF

v_gene: TRBV12-3/TRBV12-4
j_gene: TRBJ2-1
len: 16
CDR3aa: CASSPGTGGAYNEQFF

v_gene: TRBV29-1
j_gene: TRBJ2-5
len: 15
CDR3aa: CSVEVLTDAQETQYF

v_gene: TRBV5-6
j_gene: TRBJ2-2
len: 17
CDR3aa: CASSAGTSGWNTGELFF

v_gene: TRBV7-9
j_gene: TRBJ2-7
len: 16
CDR3aa: CASSLGRGLVIYEQYF

v_gene: TRBV12-3/TRBV12-4
j_gene: TRBJ1-5
len: 13
CDR3aa: CASLSYSNQPQHF

v_gene: TRBV28
j_gene: TRBJ2-1
len: 15
CDR3aa: CASSPLAGVSNEQFF

v_gene: TRBV28
j_gene: TRBJ2-1
len: 15
CDR3aa: CASSSSLAGDNEQFF

v_gene: TRBV29-1
j_gene: TRBJ2-7
len: 13
CDR3aa: CSVGALGPYEQYF

v_gene: TRBV15
j_gene: TRBJ1-2
len: 15
CDR3aa: CATSRPYDSSDGYTF

v_gene: TRBV4-3
j_gene: TRBJ2-5
len: 15
CDR3aa: CASSQTSALQETQYF

v_gene: TRBV20-1
j_gene: TRBJ2-6
len: 12
CDR3aa: CSAYSGANVLTF

v_gene: TRBV29-1
j_gene: TRBJ2-1
len: 15
CDR3aa: CSPVPVQGWDNEQFF

v_gene: TRBV28
j_gene: TRBJ2-7
len: 15
CDR3aa: CASSPETGPHHEQYF

v_gene: TRBV12-3/TRBV12-4
j_gene: TRBJ2-3
len: 16
CDR3aa: CASSLVLAGVTDTQYF